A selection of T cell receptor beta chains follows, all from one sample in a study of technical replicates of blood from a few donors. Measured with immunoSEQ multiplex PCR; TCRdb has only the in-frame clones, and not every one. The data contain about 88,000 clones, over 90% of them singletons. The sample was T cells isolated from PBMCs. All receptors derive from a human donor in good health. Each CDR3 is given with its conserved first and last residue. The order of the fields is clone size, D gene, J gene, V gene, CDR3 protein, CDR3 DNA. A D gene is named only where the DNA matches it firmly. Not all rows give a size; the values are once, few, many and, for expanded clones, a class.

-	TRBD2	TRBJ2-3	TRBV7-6	CASSSTSGVTDTQYF	TGTGCCAGCAGCTCGACTAGCGGGGTCACAGATACGCAGTATTTT
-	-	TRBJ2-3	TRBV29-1	CSVEESGTNTDTQYF	TGCAGCGTTGAAGAGTCGGGGACAAACACAGATACGCAGTATTTT
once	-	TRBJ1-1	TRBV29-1	CSVEEQTRRTEAFF	TGCAGCGTTGAGGAGCAAACGCGTAGGACTGAAGCTTTCTTT
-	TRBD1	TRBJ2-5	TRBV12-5	CASGLVIAGGETQYF	TGTGCTAGTGGTTTGGTAATTGCAGGGGGCGAGACCCAGTACTTC
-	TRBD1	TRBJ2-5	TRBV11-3	CASSSGRVRDRGQRETQYF	TGTGCCAGCAGCTCAGGACGGGTCCGGGACAGGGGGCAAAGGGAGACCCAGTACTTC
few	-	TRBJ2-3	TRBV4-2	CASSPHLRGVDDTQYF	TGTGCCAGCAGCCCCCACCTACGAGGAGTCGATGATACGCAGTATTTT
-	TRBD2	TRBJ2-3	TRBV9	CASRDSGSADTQYF	TGTGCCAGCAGGGACAGCGGGAGCGCAGATACGCAGTATTTT
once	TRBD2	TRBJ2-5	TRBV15	CATSIPGGIQETQYF	TGTGCCACCAGCATCCCCGGGGGGATCCAAGAGACCCAGTACTTC
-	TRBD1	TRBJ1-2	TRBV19	CASNRDSSYGYTF	TGTGCCAGCAACCGGGACAGCAGCTATGGCTACACCTTC
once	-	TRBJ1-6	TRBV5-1	CASSPSTSVYNSPLHF	TGCGCCAGCAGCCCCTCCACTAGCGTCTATAATTCACCCCTCCACTTT
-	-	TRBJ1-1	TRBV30	CAWSVEDNTEAFF	TGTGCCTGGAGTGTGGAGGATAACACTGAAGCTTTCTTT
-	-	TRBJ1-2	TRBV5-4	CASSLKKGDYGYTF	TGTGCCAGCAGCTTGAAAAAAGGGGACTATGGCTACACCTTC
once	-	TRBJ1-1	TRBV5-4	CASSFGQNEAFF	TGTGCCAGCAGCTTCGGACAGAACGAAGCTTTCTTT
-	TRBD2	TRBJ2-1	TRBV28	CASSLSLAASQFF	TGTGCCAGCAGTTTAAGTCTAGCGGCCTCGCAGTTCTTC
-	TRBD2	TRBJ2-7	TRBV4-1	CASSQDRGGPYYEQYF	TGCGCCAGCAGCCAAGACCGGGGGGGGCCCTACTACGAGCAGTACTTC
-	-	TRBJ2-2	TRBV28	CASSSGQNTGELFF	TGTGCCAGCAGTTCGGGACAGAACACCGGGGAGCTGTTTTTT
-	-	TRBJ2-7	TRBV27	CASSLWWSSYEQYF	TGTGCCAGCAGTTTATGGTGGAGCTCCTACGAGCAGTACTTC
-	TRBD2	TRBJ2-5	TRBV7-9	CASSLMVGSREQYF	TGTGCCAGCAGCTTAATGGTTGGATCGCGGGAGCAGTACTTC
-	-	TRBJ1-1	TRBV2	CASSEALQGWDTEAFF	TGTGCCAGCAGTGAAGCTCTCCAGGGGTGGGACACTGAAGCTTTCTTT
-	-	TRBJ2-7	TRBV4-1	CASSQGNSKTYEQYF	TGCGCCAGCAGCCAAGGAAACAGTAAAACCTACGAGCAGTACTTC